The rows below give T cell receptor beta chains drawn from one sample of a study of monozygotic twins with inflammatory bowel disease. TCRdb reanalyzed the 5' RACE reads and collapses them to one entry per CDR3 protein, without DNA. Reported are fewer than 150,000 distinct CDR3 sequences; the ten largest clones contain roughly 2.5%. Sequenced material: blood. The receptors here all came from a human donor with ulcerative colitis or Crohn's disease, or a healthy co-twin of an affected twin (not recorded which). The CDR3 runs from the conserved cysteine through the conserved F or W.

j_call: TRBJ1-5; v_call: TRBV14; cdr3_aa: CASSQDRGIGHGNQPQHF
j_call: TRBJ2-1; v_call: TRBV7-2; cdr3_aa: CASSFIGGLTFNEQFF
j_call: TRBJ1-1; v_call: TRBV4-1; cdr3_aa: CASSQLGGTQNTEAFF
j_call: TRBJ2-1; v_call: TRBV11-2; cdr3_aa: CASSLAGTLEQFF
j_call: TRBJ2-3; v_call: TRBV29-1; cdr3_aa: CSKQGSSTDTQYF
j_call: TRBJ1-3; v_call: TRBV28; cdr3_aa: CASSFRHTDSSGNTIYF
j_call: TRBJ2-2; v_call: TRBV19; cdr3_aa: CASSIDHTGELFF
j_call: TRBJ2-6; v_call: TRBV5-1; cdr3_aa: CASSSRGASSGANVLTF
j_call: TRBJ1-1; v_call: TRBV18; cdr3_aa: CASSPPPGGAEAFF
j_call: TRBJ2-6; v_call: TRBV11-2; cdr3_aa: CASSLKTGTFSGANVLTF
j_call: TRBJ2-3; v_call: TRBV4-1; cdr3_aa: CASSQAYRGSGWADTQYF
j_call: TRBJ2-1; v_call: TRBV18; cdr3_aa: CASSRNIAGSSYNEQFF
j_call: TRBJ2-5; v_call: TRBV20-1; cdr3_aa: CSAREWSGGPETQYF
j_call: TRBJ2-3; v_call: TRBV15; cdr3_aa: CATSRDRATGNPTDTQYF
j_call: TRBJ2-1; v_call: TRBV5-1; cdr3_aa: CASSSGGGGPSYNEQFF
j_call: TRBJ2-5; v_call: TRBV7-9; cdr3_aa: CASSFLAGFVETQYF
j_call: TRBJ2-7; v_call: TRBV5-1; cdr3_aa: CASSPRGGPSYEQYF
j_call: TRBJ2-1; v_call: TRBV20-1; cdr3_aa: CSADDWGAGGNEQFF
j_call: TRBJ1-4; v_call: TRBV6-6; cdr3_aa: CATKDRRNEKLFF
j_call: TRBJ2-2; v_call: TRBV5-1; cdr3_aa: CASSGDFLGGELFF
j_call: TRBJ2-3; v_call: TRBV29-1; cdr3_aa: CSVWTGLADTQYF
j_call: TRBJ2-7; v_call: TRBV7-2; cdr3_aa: CASFEGGTFSYEQYF
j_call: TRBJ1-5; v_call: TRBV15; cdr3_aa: CATTKDRGGNQPQHF
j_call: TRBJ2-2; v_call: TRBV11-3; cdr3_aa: CASSLVKTGELFF
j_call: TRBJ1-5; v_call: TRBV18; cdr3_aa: CASSPVKGDQPQHF
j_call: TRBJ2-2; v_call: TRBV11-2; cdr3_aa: CASSLGGAGELFF
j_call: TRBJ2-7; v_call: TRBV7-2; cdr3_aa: CASSLRDSSYEQYF
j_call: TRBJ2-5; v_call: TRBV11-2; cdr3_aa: CASSSSHAGGVTF
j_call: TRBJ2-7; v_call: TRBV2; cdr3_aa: CASEQGAREQYF
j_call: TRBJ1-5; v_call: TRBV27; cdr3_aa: CASSLYSGAYQPQHF
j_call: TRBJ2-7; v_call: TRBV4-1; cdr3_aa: CASSQDSGGGTFYEQYF
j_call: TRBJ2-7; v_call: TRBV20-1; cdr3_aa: CSARGAPYEQYF
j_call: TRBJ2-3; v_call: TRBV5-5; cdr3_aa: CASRANPPDTQYF
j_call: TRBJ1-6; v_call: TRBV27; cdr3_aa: CASSSTGPNYSPLHF
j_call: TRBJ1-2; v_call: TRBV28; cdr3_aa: CASTNNYYGYTF
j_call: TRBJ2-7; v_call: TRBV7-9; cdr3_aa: CASTGGVTYEQYF
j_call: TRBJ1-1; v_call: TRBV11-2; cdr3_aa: CASSLQYREATEAFF
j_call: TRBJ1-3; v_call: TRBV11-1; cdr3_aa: CASSLGTLRDSSGNTIYF
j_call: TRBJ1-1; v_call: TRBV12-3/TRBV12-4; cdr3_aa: CASSVRGWTEAFF
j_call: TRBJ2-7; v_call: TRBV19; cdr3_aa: CASQDLSSYEQYF
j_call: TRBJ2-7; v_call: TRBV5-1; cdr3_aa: CASSLGGGAPSSYEQYF
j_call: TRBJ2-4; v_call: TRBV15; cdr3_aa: CATSRDLRRSKNIQYF
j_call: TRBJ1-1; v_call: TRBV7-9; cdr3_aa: CASSVRVGGAMNTEAFF
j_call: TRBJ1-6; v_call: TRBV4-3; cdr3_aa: CASSLGPGQPISPLHF
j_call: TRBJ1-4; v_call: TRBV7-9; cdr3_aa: CASSGTGWANEKLFF
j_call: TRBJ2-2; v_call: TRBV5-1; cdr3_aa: CASSLPFATGELFF
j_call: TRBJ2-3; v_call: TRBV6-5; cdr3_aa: CASSYSGGRVSDTQYF
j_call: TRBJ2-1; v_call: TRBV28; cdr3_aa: CASRDGSYNEQFF
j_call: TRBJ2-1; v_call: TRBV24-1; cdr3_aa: CATSDLSAKEYNEQFF
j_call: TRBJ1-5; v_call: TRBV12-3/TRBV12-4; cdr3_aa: CASSGLSRRHF
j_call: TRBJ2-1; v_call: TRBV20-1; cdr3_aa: CSATPIGYSSYNEQFF
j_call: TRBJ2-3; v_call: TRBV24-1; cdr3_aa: CATSEFKGVSTDTQYF
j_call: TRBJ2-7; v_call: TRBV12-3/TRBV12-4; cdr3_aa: CASSFRQGNEQYF
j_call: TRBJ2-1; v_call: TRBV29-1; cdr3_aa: CSEGTTYNEQFF
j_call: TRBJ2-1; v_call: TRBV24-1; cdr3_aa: CATSDSASYYNEQFF